The 7 T cell receptor beta chains listed next were all sequenced from one sample in a study of control samples from healthy donors and cancer patients. Produced via immunoSEQ multiplex PCR; TCRdb's table is partial and in-frame only. Among some 150,000 clones listed, nearly 96% were seen once. Sequencing used blood. The source is a woman aged 25 to 39 in good health.

The V call is TRBV5-1, the J call TRBJ2-7, with a weak D call TRBD2 (6 bases). Germline values: CDR1 SGHRS, CDR2 YFSETQ. The CDR3 totals 14 residues. Trimming took off 4 bases at V and 4 bases at J, with 15 bases between the two ends. The CDR3 spells CASSTGTEGYEQYF. CDR3 coding DNA: TGCGCCAGCAGCACGGGCACGGAGGGGTACGAGCAGTACTTC.

This clone came up once. The rearrangement uses TRBV5-5 and TRBJ2-2; 9 bases match TRBD1. CDR3 size: 16 residues. With V trimmed by 5 bases and J by 7 bases, 12 bases remained unmatched. Germline values: CDR1 SGHKS, CDR2 YYEKEE (reference sequence). The chain's CDR3 is CASSRPGQGNVGELFF. The DNA of the CDR3 is TGTGCCAGCAGTCGACCCGGACAGGGGAACGTCGGGGAGCTGTTTTTT.

The gene calls are TRBV6-5 and TRBJ1-1; D may be TRBD1 (5 bases). CDR1 and CDR2 from the germline V gene are MNHEY and SVGAGI. Trimming shortened V by 2 bases and J by 0 bases, and 13 bases separated the two germline ends. The CDR3 runs to 16 residues. CDR3 amino acids: CASSYGQGPVNTEAFF. As DNA, the CDR3 is TGTGCCAGCAGTTACGGGCAGGGCCCCGTGAACACTGAAGCTTTCTTT.

This clone has a single count. The chain combines TRBV5-4 with TRBJ1-1; no clear D gene. CDR1 SGHNT and CDR2 YYREEE come from the germline V gene (reference sequence). This CDR3 has 13 amino acids. Trimming took off 4 bases at V and 4 bases at J, with 11 bases between the two ends. CDR3 sequence: CASSVLPTTEAFF. The CDR3 DNA is TGTGCCAGCAGCGTATTGCCAACCACTGAAGCTTTCTTT.

V gene TRBV9 combines with J gene TRBJ2-5, with TRBD2 as a possible D gene (5 bases). The CDR3 spans 14 residues. V was pared by 4 bases and J by 4 bases, with 14 bases between. Germline CDR1 and CDR2: SGDLS and YYNGEE. The CDR3 sequence: CASSPGMAGETQYF. For the CDR3, the DNA is TGTGCCAGCAGCCCCGGCATGGCGGGAGAGACCCAGTACTTC. Combining the CDR3 with reference TRBV9 and TRBJ2-5 gives the whole variable domain DSGVTQTPKHLITATGQRVTLRCSPRSGDLSVYWYQQSLDQGLQFLIQYYNGEERAKGNILERFSAQQFPDLHSELNLSSLELGDSALYFCASSPGMAGETQYFGPGTRLLVL.

The chain uses TRBV3-1 (or the pseudogene TRBV3-2) and TRBJ2-1; weak D call: TRBD1 (6 bases). From germline, CDR1 is LGHDT and CDR2 YNNKEL (reference sequence). V was clipped by 4 bases and J by 3 bases, with 10 bases between them. The CDR3 consists of 14 residues. CDR3 region: CASSLGGSYNEQFF. CDR3 nucleotide sequence: TGTGCCAGCAGCCTAGGGGGAAGCTACAATGAGCAGTTCTTC.

The chain recombines TRBV4-1 with TRBJ1-1, with unresolved D. Trimming removed 4 bases at V and 4 bases at J, with 13 bases between. The length of the CDR3 is 14 residues. Germline CDR1 and CDR2: MGHRA and YSYEKL. The CDR3 DNA reads as TGCGCCAGCAGCCTCGACGGGTGGGGCACTGAAGCTTTCTTT. This encodes CASSLDGWGTEAFF.